This TCR beta chain was observed in a study of T cells after yellow fever vaccination. Overall study context: The SMART-Seq v4 Ultra Low Input method served to prepare the low-cell-number fractions. Whole-study findings and limits: After the booster, approximately 95% of CD4 and roughly nine tenths of CD8 primary-response clones were re-detected.

Researchers made TCR cDNA using 5'RACE template switching, and this step added a universal primer site and UMIs. Using its own MiXCR run on the 5' RACE reads, TCRdb lists one record per CDR3 protein. The sample yields 400,000 to 450,000 distinct CDR3 sequences, roughly 20% seen once. Only a few counts were recorded for this clonotype. What it recognizes is unknown. The sample was PBMCs, taken before the yellow fever booster vaccination. The clonotype was recovered from a young man who received the YFV17D yellow fever vaccine.

CDR3 coding DNA: TGTGCCAGCAGCTTGGAGGCAGGGCCGATATATCTTAGCACAGATACGCAGTATTTT. Translated, it gives CASSLEAGPIYLSTDTQYF. The chain couples TRBV5-6 to TRBJ2-3, with a tentative D call TRBD1 (5 bases). CDR3 length equals 19 residues. Germline V gene sequence: CDR1 SGHDT, CDR2 YYEEEE. V was pared by 0 bases and J by 0 bases, with 20 bases between.